One and the same sample provided the 31 T cell receptor beta chains below, sequenced in a study of Ad26.COV2.S vaccination and SARS-CoV-2 variants (TCRdb year 2021). Libraries were constructed by the immunoSEQ multiplex PCR assay. In its TCRdb copy, this immuneACCESS table keeps in-frame sequences only and misses some clones. Where compared with another copy, unresolved V genes explain less than half of these, and the others have no known cause. The sample table shows about 410,000 clones, and approximately 86% are seen once. The biggest ten clones account for 3.5% of the sample. The label giving this sample's treatment or condition can be read as: some 19 received Ad26.COV2.S at low or high dose, single or two shots; roughly five received placebo; per-sample allocation not given. Repertoires of vaccine and placebo recipients were sequenced from samples collected on day 63 after the first injection.

Sequenced material: peripheral blood, taken in a trial of Ad26.COV2.S vaccine versus placebo. The receptors were gathered from a person between 18 and 59 years old who received the Ad26.COV2.S COVID-19 vaccine or a placebo.

The V and J genes are TRBV9 and TRBJ2-1, with 10 nucleotides matching TRBD2. Trimming cost V 2 bases and J 9 bases; bases outside gene matches: 11. The CDR3 has 16 residues. The germline V gene encodes CDR1 SGDLS and CDR2 YYNGEE. CDR3 DNA: TGTGCCAGCAGCGTTACAGCGGGGGGGCCGGTAGGTGAGCAGTTCTTC. Its protein product is CASSVTAGGPVGEQFF.

The V call is TRBV7-8, the J call TRBJ2-3; TRBD1 aligns across 7 bases. This CDR3 is built from 12 residues. V shed 5 bases and J 6 bases; nucleotides not matched to a gene: 2. Germline assignment: CDR1 SGHVS and CDR2 FQNEAQ. Here the CDR3 reads CASSPTGDTQYF. The CDR3 DNA reads TGTGCCAGCAGCCCGACAGGGGATACGCAGTATTTT.

The chain employs TRBV11-2 and TRBJ2-5, with D perhaps matching TRBD1 (6 bases). The germline V gene has CDR1 SGHAT and CDR2 FQNNGV. V dropped 5 bases and J dropped 5 bases, with 15 bases sitting between them. There are 14 residues in the CDR3. CDR3: CASSPRTEAETQYF. The CDR3 DNA reads as TGTGCCAGCAGCCCGAGGACAGAAGCGGAGACCCAGTACTTC.

The chain recombines TRBV18 with TRBJ2-5, with 13 bases that match TRBD2. Germline lookup yields CDR1 KGHSH and CDR2 LQKENI. The V segment lost 3 bases and the J segment 4 bases; nucleotides outside the gene matches: 8. The CDR3 consists of 17 residues. The DNA for the CDR3 is TGTGCCAGCTCACCCGCGACTAGCGGGGGGAGGGGAGAGACCCAGTACTTC. Residues: CASSPATSGGRGETQYF.

This clone appeared once. The rearrangement uses TRBV7-8 and TRBJ2-2; the match to TRBD2 covers 11 bases. The length of the CDR3 is 17 residues. Germline CDR1 and CDR2: SGHVS and FQNEAQ. V shed 7 bases, J shed 5 bases, and the junction held 12 bases outside the gene matches. CDR3 DNA: TGTGCCAGCACCCGAATAGCGGGGGGGCCTTCTACCGGGGAGCTGTTTTTT. Translated: CASTRIAGGPSTGELFF. The full variable domain, rest sourced from reference TRBV7-8 and TRBJ2-2, is GAGVSQSPRYKVAKRGQDVALRCDPISGHVSLFWYQQALGQGPEFLTYFQNEAQLDKSGLPSDRFFAERPEGSVSTLKIQRTQQEDSAVYLCASTRIAGGPSTGELFFGEGSRLTVL.

The CDR3 region is CASSAGDRGNQPQHF. As DNA, the CDR3 is TGCGCCAGCAGCGCGGGGGACAGGGGCAATCAGCCCCAGCATTTT. J is TRBJ1-5 and V is TRBV5-1; TRBD1 matches at 9 bases. The CDR3 spans 15 residues. CDR1 and CDR2 from the germline V gene are SGHRS and YFSETQ. V shed 4 bases, J shed 2 bases, and the junction held 4 bases outside the gene matches.

This chain uses TRBV10-3 with TRBJ1-4; a weak D match, TRBD1 (5 bases). The CDR3 runs to 13 residues. The V end was cut by 2 bases, the J end by 6 bases, with 7 bases between. CDR1 and CDR2 (germline): ENHRY, SYGVKD. The CDR3 spells CAISEQGDEKLFF. The CDR3 DNA follows: TGTGCCATCAGTGAGCAGGGCGATGAAAAACTGTTTTTT.

This sequence joins TRBV30 and TRBJ2-7, with D unresolved. The germline V gene encodes CDR1 GTSNPN and CDR2 SVGIG (reference sequence). Between the trimmed V and J ends, which lost 3 bases and 4 bases, there was a span of 7 bases. CDR3 length: 11 residues. CDR3 bases: TGTGCCTGGAGCCACCCATACGAGCAGTACTTC. Protein product: CAWSHPYEQYF.

The rearrangement uses TRBV18 and TRBJ2-7, with D possibly being TRBD1 (7 bases). Trimming pared 4 bases from V and 1 base from J, leaving 11 bases between. This CDR3 has 14 amino acids. From germline, CDR1 is KGHSH and CDR2 LQKENI. The CDR3 region is CASSLSGGSYEQYF. CDR3 coding DNA: TGTGCCAGCTCACTCTCAGGGGGGTCCTACGAGCAGTACTTC.

This chain joins TRBV7-8 and TRBJ2-1, with 8 bases matching TRBD1. The CDR3 is 15 residues long. CDR1 and CDR2 (germline): SGHVS, FQNEAQ. With V trimmed by 7 bases and J by 4 bases, 9 bases remained unmatched. CDR3 protein: CASTDSGGAYNEQFF. In DNA form, the CDR3 reads TGTGCCAGCACCGACTCAGGGGGCGCTTACAATGAGCAGTTCTTC.

The genes are TRBV19 and TRBJ1-1; the D is unclear. The CDR3 consists of 11 residues. V was trimmed by 5 bases and J by 4 bases, leaving 5 bases between them. Germline V lookup: CDR1 LNHDA, CDR2 SQIVND (reference sequence). CDR3 sequence reads: CASSWLTEAFF. In nucleotides, the CDR3 is TGTGCCAGTAGTTGGCTCACTGAAGCTTTCTTT.

V and J are TRBV5-5 and TRBJ2-7; D gene uncertain. CDR3 length equals 13 residues. Between the trimmed V and J ends, which lost 2 bases and 2 bases, there was a span of 8 bases. Germline-derived CDR1 and CDR2 are SGHKS and YYEKEE (reference sequence). The CDR3 spells CASSFGDTYEQYF. CDR3 DNA: TGTGCCAGCAGCTTCGGTGACACCTACGAGCAGTACTTC.

This chain joins TRBV27 and TRBJ2-7, with D possibly TRBD2 on 5 matching bases. The CDR3 extends over 15 amino acids. Trimming stripped 1 base from V and 2 bases from J, with 12 bases between. From germline, CDR1 is MNHEY and CDR2 SMNVEV (reference sequence). The CDR3 nucleotides are TGTGCCAGCAGTTTATTAGCGAGATTCCCCTACGAGCAGTACTTC. It translates to CASSLLARFPYEQYF.

This clone was seen more than once but under ten times. The gene calls are TRBV7-9 and TRBJ2-2; no reliable D call. The CDR3 extends over 11 amino acids. Germline V gives CDR1 SEHNR, CDR2 FQNEAQ (reference sequence). V lost 4 bases to trimming and J lost 7 bases, with 4 bases between them. The CDR3 region is CASSSHGELFF. The CDR3 DNA is TGTGCCAGCAGCTCACACGGGGAGCTGTTTTTT.

The chain carries TRBV30 and TRBJ1-1; tentative D call: TRBD1 (6 bases). This CDR3 contains 12 residues. Per the germline V gene, CDR1 is GTSNPN and CDR2 is SVGIG (reference sequence). V was shortened by 4 bases and J by 3 bases, with 9 bases between the two germline ends. The CDR3 DNA follows: TGTGCCTGGAACAGGGTTGACACTGAAGCTTTCTTT. Protein sequence: CAWNRVDTEAFF. Complete variable domain (other parts from reference TRBV30 and TRBJ1-1): SQTIHQWPATLVQPVGSPLSLECTVEGTSNPNLYWYRQAAGRGLQLLFYSVGIGQISSEVPQNLSASRPQDRQFILSSKKLLLSDSGFYLCAWNRVDTEAFFGQGTRLTVV.

A single count supports this clone. Its ends do not fully match the called genes, so a read error is possible. V gene TRBV7-7 combines with J gene TRBJ2-7; 7 positions agree with TRBD2. This CDR3 contains 15 residues. CDR1 is SSHAT and CDR2 is FNYEAQ in the germline V gene (reference sequence). In nucleotides, the CDR3 is TGTGCTAGCAGCTTAAACAGCGGGGAATCCTACGAGCAGTACTTC. It yields the protein CASSLNSGESYEQYF.

The rearrangement uses TRBV10-3 and TRBJ2-5; D may be TRBD1 or TRBD2 (5 bases each). V lost 6 bases to trimming and J lost 2 bases, with 10 bases between them. CDR1 is ENHRY, CDR2 SYGVKD, per germline. The CDR3 spans 13 residues. The CDR3 reads CAISDYRQETQYF. For the CDR3, the DNA is TGTGCCATCAGCGACTACAGGCAAGAGACCCAGTACTTC.

This chain connects TRBV11-2 to TRBJ1-1, with TRBD1 identical over 8 bases. Germline values: CDR1 SGHAT, CDR2 FQNNGV. V shed 0 bases and J 10 bases; nucleotides not matched to a gene: 4. This CDR3 spans 13 amino acids. This CDR3 is CASSLDRGLRAFF. The CDR3 DNA reads as TGTGCCAGCAGCTTAGACAGGGGGCTTAGAGCTTTCTTT.

The chain links TRBV28 to TRBJ1-2, with D possibly being TRBD1 (5 bases). Germline V gene sequence: CDR1 MDHEN, CDR2 SYDVKM. There are 13 residues in the CDR3. Trimming removed 2 bases at V and 4 bases at J, with 8 bases between. CDR3 loop: CASSLAGAYGYTF. Written as DNA, the CDR3 is TGTGCCAGCAGTTTAGCTGGGGCCTATGGCTACACCTTC.

J is TRBJ2-2 and V is TRBV10-3, with 7 bases identical to TRBD1. This CDR3 has 15 amino acids. With V trimmed by 4 bases and J by 6 bases, 8 bases remained unmatched. Germline V gene sequence: CDR1 ENHRY, CDR2 SYGVKD. Here the CDR3 DNA reads TGTGCCATCAGTGTTGTGACAGGGTTGTCCGGGGAGCTGTTTTTT. As protein: CAISVVTGLSGELFF.

V usage is TRBV2 and J usage is TRBJ1-3, with D perhaps matching TRBD1 (5 bases). Trimming removed 1 base from V and 0 bases from J, with 10 bases in between. Germline V gene sequence: CDR1 SNHLY, CDR2 FYNNEI. There are 16 residues in the CDR3. For the CDR3, the DNA is TGTGCCAGCAGTGAAGGCAGGGCGGCCTCTGGAAACACCATATATTTT. It encodes CASSEGRAASGNTIYF.

This clone was counted between two and nine times. J is TRBJ1-6 and V is TRBV6-1; 7 bases line up with TRBD1. V shed 4 bases and J 5 bases; nucleotides not matched to a gene: 11. Germline V CDR1 and CDR2: MNHNS, SASEGT. The CDR3 is 17 amino acids. CDR3 sequence: CASSASSGTADNSPLHF. As DNA, the CDR3 is TGTGCCAGCAGTGCCTCGTCCGGGACAGCCGATAATTCACCCCTCCACTTT.

The chain recombines TRBV5-4 with TRBJ2-2; TRBD1 or TRBD2 may be the D gene (5 bases each). CDR1 is SGHNT and CDR2 is YYREEE in the germline V gene (reference sequence). Trimming took 3 bases from V and 5 from J, leaving 20 bases between them. The CDR3 contains 17 residues. CDR3 in DNA: TGTGCCAGCAGCTCCGGGCCCAAACCCGAGGGGACCGGGGAGCTGTTTTTT. Translated, it gives CASSSGPKPEGTGELFF.

The rearrangement uses TRBV5-4 and TRBJ1-1, with 8 bases identical to TRBD1. Germline V CDR1 and CDR2: SGHNT, YYREEE (reference sequence). The CDR3 totals 16 residues. The J segment lost 6 bases and the V segment lost 5 bases, leaving 15 bases of the junction unmatched. The CDR3 sequence is CASRGPSQGAEAEAFF. CDR3 nucleotides: TGTGCCAGCAGGGGCCCGTCTCAGGGGGCGGAGGCTGAAGCTTTCTTT.

The chain joins TRBV6-6 to TRBJ2-5, with 7 bases identical to TRBD1. CDR3 length: 16 amino acids. Germline CDR1 MNHNY, CDR2 SVGAGI (reference sequence). Trimming removed 4 bases from V and 1 base from J; junction bases left unmatched: 9. This CDR3 reads CASSSWTGDFQETQYF. CDR3 coding DNA: TGTGCCAGCAGTTCTTGGACAGGAGATTTCCAAGAGACCCAGTACTTC.

The chain carries TRBV9 and TRBJ2-1; D is perhaps TRBD1 or TRBD2 (5 bases each). The CDR3 is 16 amino acids. Trimming took 5 bases from V and 2 from J, leaving 17 bases between them. CDR1 is SGDLS and CDR2 is YYNGEE in the germline V gene. CDR3: CASSKTRDRTYNEQFF. The CDR3 nucleotides read TGTGCCAGCAGTAAGACCCGGGACCGCACCTACAATGAGCAGTTCTTC.

The chain is built from TRBV4-3 and TRBJ1-1; possible D gene TRBD1, 6 bases. The V gene's germline CDR1 is LGHNA and CDR2 YSLEER. This CDR3 comprises 16 residues. Trimming removed 0 bases from V and 1 base from J, with 12 bases in between. Here the CDR3 DNA reads TGCGCCAGCAGCCAAGAAGCTCACAGGGAGAACACTGAAGCTTTCTTT. It translates to CASSQEAHRENTEAFF.

Comments on this clone: The junction departs from the called germline gene at one end, perhaps through a read error. The J gene is TRBJ2-4, the V gene TRBV5-1; 7 bases line up with TRBD2. CDR1 is SGHRS, CDR2 YFSETQ, per germline. The CDR3 spans 15 residues. CDR3 sequence (DNA): TGCGCCAGCAGTTTGGAGCCGGGGGGTGGGAACATTCAGTACTTC. Encoded protein: CASSLEPGGGNIQYF.

CDR3 sequence (DNA): TGTGCCAGCAGCTTAACCCCCTCCGGGGCCGACAAAAACATTCAGTACTTC. Protein: CASSLTPSGADKNIQYF. J is TRBJ2-4 and V is TRBV7-2, with D tentatively TRBD1 or TRBD2 (5 bases each). Germline V gene sequence: CDR1 SGHTA, CDR2 FQGNSA. The V and J ends lost 2 bases and 3 bases respectively, with 17 bases between them. This CDR3 comprises 17 residues.

V usage is TRBV4-3 and J usage is TRBJ2-2; 7 bases agree with TRBD2. The CDR3 has 16 residues. CDR1 is LGHNA, CDR2 YSLEER, per germline. Trimming removed 1 base from V and 1 base from J; junction bases left unmatched: 3. The CDR3 coding sequence is TGCGCCAGCAGCCAAGGGGGAGGGAGGAACACCGGGGAGCTGTTTTTT. It yields the protein CASSQGGGRNTGELFF.

CDR3 in DNA: TGTGCCAGCAGCTCAGGGACTGACTCTGGAAACACCATATATTTT. Its protein product is CASSSGTDSGNTIYF. V is TRBV7-9 and J is TRBJ1-3, with a tentative D call TRBD1 (5 bases). Trimming removed 4 bases from V and 0 bases from J, with 10 bases in between. The CDR3 spans 15 residues. Germline V lookup: CDR1 SEHNR, CDR2 FQNEAQ (reference sequence).